The 10 T cell receptor beta chains listed next were all sequenced from one sample in a study of OX40 agonist ivuxolimab in advanced cancers. TCRdb's table, derived via immunoSEQ multiplex PCR, lists solely in-frame clones and lacks some. The data contain some 49,000 clones, more than 85% of them singletons. The sample here was CD4+ or CD8+ T cells sorted from blood, taken in a trial of the OX40 agonist ivuxolimab. The source of these receptors is an adult with an advanced solid tumor such as melanoma, head and neck, liver or kidney cancer.

The chain carries TRBV7-6 and TRBJ2-5; TRBD2 matches at 15 bases. The CDR3 loop spans 17 amino acids. The ends lost 2 bases at V and 5 bases at J; junction bases unmatched: 6. CDR1 is SGHVS and CDR2 is FNYEAQ in the germline V gene. CDR3 DNA sequence: TGTGCCAGCAGCTTAAGTGGACTAGCGGGGGGGCGGGAGACCCAGTACTTC. Its protein is CASSLSGLAGGRETQYF.

The V gene is TRBV2, the J gene TRBJ1-5; tentatively, D is TRBD1 (5 bases). The CDR3 runs 12 residues. Trimming took 6 bases from V and 4 from J, leaving 7 bases between them. Germline CDR1 and CDR2: SNHLY and FYNNEI. In DNA form, the CDR3 reads TGTGCCAGCAGGGGGACTAATCAGCCCCAGCATTTT. It is translated as CASRGTNQPQHF.

The V gene is TRBV6-6, the J gene TRBJ2-7, with D tentatively TRBD1 (6 bases). The CDR3 extends over 14 amino acids. CDR1 is MNHNY and CDR2 is SVGAGI in the germline V gene (reference sequence). Trimming removed 8 bases at V and 6 bases at J, with 20 bases between. In DNA, the CDR3 is TGTGCCAGCCAAATTGCTGGACAGAGCTCCGAGCAGTACTTC. Amino acids: CASQIAGQSSEQYF.

The rearrangement uses TRBV5-6 and TRBJ2-1; TRBD1 matches 8 bases. After removal of 5 bases from V and 8 bases from J, the junction contained 6 bases not matched to a gene. The CDR3 runs 13 residues. Germline CDR1 reads SGHDT; CDR2 reads YYEEEE. DNA for the CDR3: TGTGCCAGCAGTCGCGGACAGGGCGATGAGCAGTTCTTC. Protein: CASSRGQGDEQFF.

The V and J genes are TRBV27 and TRBJ1-2, with a weak D call TRBD1 (5 bases). Germline CDR1 MNHEY, CDR2 SMNVEV (reference sequence). This CDR3 is 17 amino acids long. The V and J ends lost 3 bases and 3 bases respectively, with 20 bases between them. CDR3 in amino acids: CASSFWAGKSRDYGYTF. The DNA of the CDR3 is TGTGCCAGCAGTTTTTGGGCAGGGAAGAGTCGAGACTATGGCTACACCTTC.

V usage is TRBV6-5 and J usage is TRBJ2-1; D gene uncertain. The germline V and J ends were trimmed by 0 bases and 6 bases, with 9 bases remaining between them. Germline CDR1 and CDR2: MNHEY and SVGAGI. The length of the CDR3 is 14 residues. The CDR3 loop reads CASSYSPGFNEQFF. In nucleotides, the CDR3 is TGTGCCAGCAGTTACTCGCCTGGGTTCAATGAGCAGTTCTTC.

The chain uses TRBV29-1 and TRBJ1-5; D unresolved. The CDR3 sequence is 13 residues long. Germline V gene sequence: CDR1 SQVTM, CDR2 ANQGSEA. The germline V and J ends were trimmed by 4 bases and 6 bases, with 13 bases remaining between them. The CDR3 loop reads CSVGFNDGQPQHF. The DNA of the CDR3 is TGCAGCGTTGGATTTAACGATGGTCAGCCCCAGCATTTT.

The chain uses TRBV19 and TRBJ2-1; D remains ambiguous. V shed 5 bases and J shed 1 base, with 21 bases lying between them. Germline CDR1 and CDR2: LNHDA and SQIVND (reference sequence). CDR3 size: 18 residues. Here the CDR3 DNA reads TGTGCCAGTAGTTCGAGAAGGGAATCCGGTGCATCCTACAATGAGCAGTTCTTC. It yields the protein CASSSRRESGASYNEQFF.

The rearrangement links TRBV9 to TRBJ2-1; the match to TRBD1 covers 7 bases. V lost 4 bases, J lost 15 bases, and 16 bases stayed unmatched. Germline CDR1 and CDR2: SGDLS and YYNGEE. The CDR3 covers 14 residues. This CDR3 reads CASSPPRGSGPWFF. The CDR3 DNA sequence: TGTGCCAGCAGCCCGCCCAGGGGGTCAGGGCCTTGGTTCTTC. Combining the CDR3 with reference TRBV9 and TRBJ2-1 gives the whole variable domain DSGVTQTPKHLITATGQRVTLRCSPRSGDLSVYWYQQSLDQGLQFLIQYYNGEERAKGNILERFSAQQFPDLHSELNLSSLELGDSALYFCASSPPRGSGPWFFGPGTRLTVL.

The chain is built from TRBV19 and TRBJ1-2, with D possibly being TRBD1 (5 bases). Trimming pared 7 bases from V and 4 bases from J, leaving 19 bases between. The CDR3 has 15 residues. The germline gives CDR1 LNHDA, CDR2 SQIVND (reference sequence). Written as DNA, the CDR3 is TGTGCCAGTACACTTGGGACTAGAAACCCCTATGGCTACACCTTC. It is translated as CASTLGTRNPYGYTF.